This T cell receptor (beta chain) was retrieved from a study of blood T cell repertoires in COVID-19. Study-level information: The samples span acute and convalescent COVID-19 from the United States, Italy and Spain. In each case, the material was cDNA or gDNA derived from T cells, B-cell-depleted T cells, or PBMCs.

Original handling: Using reference gene primer amplification, nucleated cell counts were estimated. TCRdb's copy holds only in-frame clones and misses some; the assay was immunoSEQ multiplex PCR. From that table come the V and J calls and clone size; the DNA was used to work out D and trimming. Of some 200,000 clones in the sample, 88% were seen once. From germline, CDR1 is SGHRS and CDR2 YFSETQ. Between the trimmed V and J ends, which lost 3 bases and 4 bases, there was a span of 14 bases. This CDR3 contains 15 residues. The sequence was obtained from a man between 65 and 85 years old with acute or convalescent COVID-19. V gene TRBV5-1 combines with J gene TRBJ1-3; the D is unclear. The sequencing sample was made of peripheral blood. The CDR3 DNA follows: TGCGCCAGCAGCTCAGACGGGAACTCGGGAAACACCATATATTTT. Residues: CASSSDGNSGNTIYF.